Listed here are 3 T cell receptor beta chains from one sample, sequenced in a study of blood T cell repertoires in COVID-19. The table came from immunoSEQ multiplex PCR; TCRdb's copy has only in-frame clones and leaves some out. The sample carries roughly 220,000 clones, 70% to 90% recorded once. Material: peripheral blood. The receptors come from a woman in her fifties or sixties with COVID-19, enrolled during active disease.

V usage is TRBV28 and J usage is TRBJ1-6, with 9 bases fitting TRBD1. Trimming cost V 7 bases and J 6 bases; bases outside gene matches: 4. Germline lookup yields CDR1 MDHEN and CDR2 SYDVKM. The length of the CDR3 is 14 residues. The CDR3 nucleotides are TGTGCCAGCATAACAGGGGGCCGTAATTCACCCCTCCACTTT. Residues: CASITGGRNSPLHF.

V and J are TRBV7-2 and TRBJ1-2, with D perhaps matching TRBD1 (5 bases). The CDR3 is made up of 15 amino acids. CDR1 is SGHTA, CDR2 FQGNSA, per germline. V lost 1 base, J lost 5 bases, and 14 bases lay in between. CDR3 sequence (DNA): TGTGCCAGCAGCTTAGGTGACAGCGCAGTTTATGGCTACACCTTC. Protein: CASSLGDSAVYGYTF.

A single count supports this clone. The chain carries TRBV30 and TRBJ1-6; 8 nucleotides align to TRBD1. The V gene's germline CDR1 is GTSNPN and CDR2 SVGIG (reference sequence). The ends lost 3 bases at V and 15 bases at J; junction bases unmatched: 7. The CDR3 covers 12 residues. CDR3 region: CAWSSRTGLLHF. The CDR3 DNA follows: TGTGCCTGGAGCTCCCGGACAGGGCTCCTCCACTTT.